This T cell receptor beta chain was captured in a study of blood T cells in healthy people across ages. Broader study findings: Comparison with aged donors showed that long-lived donors had more naive CD4+ cells and higher diversity. Total diversity from one million sequenced T cells was likely underestimated. In these data, TCR beta diversity tracked strongly with naive T cell percentage. The recorded TCR beta diversity per million T cells decreased in a roughly linear manner with age.

The CDR3 contains 18 residues. V lost 5 bases, J lost 1 base, and 24 bases lay in between. The germline gives CDR1 LNHDA, CDR2 SQIVND (reference sequence). A J-beta primer mix and a sample-barcoded 5' primer were used in a second PCR of about 7 to 12 cycles. TCRdb re-derived calls from the 5' RACE reads in MiXCR, one entry per CDR3 protein. The sample carries hundreds of thousands of distinct CDR3 sequences, about 30% recorded once. The table lists this clonotype with a few counts. What it binds is unknown. The sequence came from a woman of 80 years or more in good health. This chain uses TRBV19 with TRBJ2-7; D is possibly TRBD1 or TRBD2 (5 bases each). Sequenced sample: blood. The CDR3 loop is CASSSGPSSISRSYEQYF. DNA of the CDR3: TGTGCCAGTAGTTCGGGGCCCAGCTCCATCTCGCGGTCCTACGAGCAGTACTTC.